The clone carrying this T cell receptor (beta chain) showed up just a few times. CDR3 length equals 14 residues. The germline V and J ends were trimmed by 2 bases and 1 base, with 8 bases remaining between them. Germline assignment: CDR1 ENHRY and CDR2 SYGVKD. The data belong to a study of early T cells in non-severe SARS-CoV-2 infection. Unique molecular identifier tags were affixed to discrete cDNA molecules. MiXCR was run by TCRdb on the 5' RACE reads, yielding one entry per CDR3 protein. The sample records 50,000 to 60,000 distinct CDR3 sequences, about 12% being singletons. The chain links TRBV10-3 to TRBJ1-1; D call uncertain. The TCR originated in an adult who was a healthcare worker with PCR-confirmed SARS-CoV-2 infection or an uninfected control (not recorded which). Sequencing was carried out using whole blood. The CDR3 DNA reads TGTGCCATCAGTGAGAATCCAGGGAACACTGAAGCTTTCTTT. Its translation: CAISENPGNTEAFF.